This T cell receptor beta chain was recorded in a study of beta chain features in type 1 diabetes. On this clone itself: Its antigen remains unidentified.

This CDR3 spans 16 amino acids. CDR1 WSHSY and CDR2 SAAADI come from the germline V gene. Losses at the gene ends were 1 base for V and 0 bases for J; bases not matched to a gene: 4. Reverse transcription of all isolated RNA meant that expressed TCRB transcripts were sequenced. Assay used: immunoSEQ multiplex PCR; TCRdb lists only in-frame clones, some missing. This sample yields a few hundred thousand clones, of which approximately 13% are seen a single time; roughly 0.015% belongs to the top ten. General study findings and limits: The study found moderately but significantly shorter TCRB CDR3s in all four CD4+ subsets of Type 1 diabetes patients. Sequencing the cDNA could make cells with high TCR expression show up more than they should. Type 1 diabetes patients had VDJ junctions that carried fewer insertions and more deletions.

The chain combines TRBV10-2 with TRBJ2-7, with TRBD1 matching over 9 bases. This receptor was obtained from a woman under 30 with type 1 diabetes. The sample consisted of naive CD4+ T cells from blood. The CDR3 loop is CASSEYWTGASYEQYF. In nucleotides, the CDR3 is TGCGCCAGCAGTGAGTATTGGACAGGGGCCTCCTACGAGCAGTACTTC.